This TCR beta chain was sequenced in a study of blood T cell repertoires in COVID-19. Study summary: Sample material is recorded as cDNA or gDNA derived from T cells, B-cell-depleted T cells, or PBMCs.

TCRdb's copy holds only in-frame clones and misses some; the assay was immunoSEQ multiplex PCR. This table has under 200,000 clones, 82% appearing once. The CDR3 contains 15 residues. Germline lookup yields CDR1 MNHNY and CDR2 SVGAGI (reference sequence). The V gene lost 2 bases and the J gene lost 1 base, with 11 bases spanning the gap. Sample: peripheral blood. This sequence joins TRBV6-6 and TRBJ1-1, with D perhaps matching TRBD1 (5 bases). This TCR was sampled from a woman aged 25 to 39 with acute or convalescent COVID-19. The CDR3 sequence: CASSYGRGKNTEAFF. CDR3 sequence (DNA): TGTGCCAGCAGTTACGGGAGGGGTAAGAACACTGAAGCTTTCTTT.